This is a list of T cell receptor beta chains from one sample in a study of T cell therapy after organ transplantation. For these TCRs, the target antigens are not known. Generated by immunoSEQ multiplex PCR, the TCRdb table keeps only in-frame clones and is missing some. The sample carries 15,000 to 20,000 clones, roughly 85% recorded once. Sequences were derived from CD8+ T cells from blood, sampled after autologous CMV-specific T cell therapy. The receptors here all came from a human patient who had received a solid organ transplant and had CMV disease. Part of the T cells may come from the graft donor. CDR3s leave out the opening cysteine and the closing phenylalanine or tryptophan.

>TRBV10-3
AISEVNIAGGPYEQY
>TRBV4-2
ASSHTGGSSYEQY
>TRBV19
ASSIIRGFNYGYT
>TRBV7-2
ASSQGEHSNQPQH
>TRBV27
ASSLRASFGWGYT
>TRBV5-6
ASSLQQGIYEQY
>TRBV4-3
ASSPRTGGNSPLH
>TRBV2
ASSPRVQGVETQY
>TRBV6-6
ASSYSVGTDYGYT
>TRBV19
ASNSSPNTEAF
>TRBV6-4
ASERGTNTGELF
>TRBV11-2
ASSRTRQETQY